Presented here are 4 T cell receptor beta chains from one specimen sequenced in a study of spatial heterogeneity in lung cancer. Time point denoted: sample taken at primary tumor resection. Findings and limits, study-wide: The study found that expanded intratumoral alpha and beta TCR counts tracked tumor mutation counts.

Their antigen targets remain unknown. TCRdb reprocessed the 5' RACE reads with MiXCR, giving one entry per CDR3 protein. The sample holds about 15,000 distinct CDR3 sequences; approximately 6.2% are singletons and the top ten take around 6.5%. The source material was lung tumor tissue, sampled at surgery. The receptors here all came from a male donor with early-stage non-small cell lung cancer.

There are many counts of this clonotype. The rearrangement links TRBV6-5 to TRBJ2-3; the match to TRBD2 covers 10 bases. Unmatched junction bases numbered 4, after V lost 2 bases and J lost 5 bases. From germline, CDR1 is MNHEY and CDR2 SVGAGI. The CDR3 is 15 amino acids. This CDR3 reads CASSYASGSGDTQYF. As DNA, the CDR3 is TGTGCCAGCAGTTACGCTAGCGGGAGTGGAGATACGCAGTATTTT.

This clonotype was seen at least ten times. This chain links TRBV6-5 with TRBJ1-1, with D unclear. The CDR3 consists of 15 residues. The germline V and J ends were trimmed by 0 bases and 4 bases, with 12 bases remaining between them. Germline CDR1 and CDR2: MNHEY and SVGAGI. The chain's CDR3 is CASSYSLKGITEAFF. The CDR3 DNA reads TGTGCCAGCAGTTACTCGCTTAAGGGAATCACTGAAGCTTTCTTT.

By frequency in the sample, this clonotype is medium-sized. This chain links TRBV12-3 or TRBV12-4 with TRBJ2-3; 7 positions match TRBD2. The CDR3 runs to 16 residues. Trimming removed 3 bases from V and 3 bases from J; junction bases left unmatched: 9. The CDR3 coding sequence is TGTGCCAGCAGTTTTCTAGCGGAAAGCCCTACAGATACGCAGTATTTT. This gives the protein CASSFLAESPTDTQYF.

In this sample, this clonotype turned up many times. The chain recombines TRBV5-4 with TRBJ2-1; 13 positions agree with TRBD2. Germline V gives CDR1 SGHNT, CDR2 YYREEE (reference sequence). This CDR3 contains 15 residues. The V gene end was trimmed by 4 bases and the J gene end by 9 bases; junction bases not matched to a gene: 7. The CDR3 DNA reads TGTGCCAGCAGCGCCCGGACTAGCGGGGGTAGTGAGCAGTTCTTC. Translated: CASSARTSGGSEQFF.